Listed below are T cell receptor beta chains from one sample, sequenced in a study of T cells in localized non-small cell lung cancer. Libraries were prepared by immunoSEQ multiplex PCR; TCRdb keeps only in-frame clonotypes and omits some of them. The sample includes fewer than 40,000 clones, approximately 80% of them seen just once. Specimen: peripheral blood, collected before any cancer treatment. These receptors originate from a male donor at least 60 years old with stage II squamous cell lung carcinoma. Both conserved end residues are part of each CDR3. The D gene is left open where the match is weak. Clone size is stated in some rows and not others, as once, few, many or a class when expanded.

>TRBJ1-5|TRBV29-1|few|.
TGCAGCGCCCTTACAACGGGGGATCAGCCCCAGCATTTT
CSALTTGDQPQHF
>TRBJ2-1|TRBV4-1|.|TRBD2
TGCGCCAGCAGCCACGGACTAGCGGGCCTATTAGGGTACAATGAGCAGTTCTTC
CASSHGLAGLLGYNEQFF
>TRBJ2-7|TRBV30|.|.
TGTGCCTTGGGGAGGGGGTATGGCGAGCAGTACTTC
CALGRGYGEQYF
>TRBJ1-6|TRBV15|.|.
TGTGCCACCAGCAGAGAAAGGCAGGGCTCTAATTCACCCCTCCACTTT
CATSRERQGSNSPLHF
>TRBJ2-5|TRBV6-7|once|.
TGTGCCAGCAGTTACTTCTCAGGCCAAGAGACCCAGTACTTC
CASSYFSGQETQYF
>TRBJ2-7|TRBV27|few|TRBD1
TGTGCCAGCGGCAGACAGGGGGATTACGAGCAGTACTTC
CASGRQGDYEQYF
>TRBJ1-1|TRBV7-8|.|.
TGTGCCAGCAGCTTAGGAAGCTTGGGCTACAACACTGAAGCTTTCTTT
CASSLGSLGYNTEAFF
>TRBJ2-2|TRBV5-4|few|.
TGTGCCAGCAGCTCTACAGGACTTAGGGACACCGGGGAGCTGTTTTTT
CASSSTGLRDTGELFF
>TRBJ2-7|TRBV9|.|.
TGTGCCAGCAGCGTAGCTGGATCGGGCGAGCAGTACTTC
CASSVAGSGEQYF
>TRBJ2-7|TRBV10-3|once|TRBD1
TGTGCCATCAGAACCGGGACAGGGGCCTACGAGCAGTACTTC
CAIRTGTGAYEQYF
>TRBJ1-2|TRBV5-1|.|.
TGCGCCAGCAGGGGGGCAGGGTCATTTGGCTACACCTTC
CASRGAGSFGYTF
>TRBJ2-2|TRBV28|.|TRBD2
TGTGCCAGCAGTCCGCCGGGACTAATCACCGGGGAGCTGTTTTTT
CASSPPGLITGELFF
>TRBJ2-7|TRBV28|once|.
TGTGCCAGCAGTATCCTGACACGGTTAGGGGAGCAGTACTTC
CASSILTRLGEQYF
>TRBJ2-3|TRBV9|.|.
TGTGCCAGCAGCCCCTATTGGACTCGTGGCACAGATACGCAGTATTTT
CASSPYWTRGTDTQYF
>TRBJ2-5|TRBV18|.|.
TGTGCCAGCTCACCAATACTAGAGAGCGAGACCCAGTACTTC
CASSPILESETQYF
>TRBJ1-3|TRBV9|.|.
TGTGCCAGCAGCCTAGGCAGGGCCCTTGGAAACACCATATATTTT
CASSLGRALGNTIYF
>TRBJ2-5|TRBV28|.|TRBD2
TGTGCCAGCAGGAACGGGGGGGCATCAGAGACCCAGTACTTC
CASRNGGASETQYF
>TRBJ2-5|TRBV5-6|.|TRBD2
TGTGCCAGCAGCTTGGCGGGAGGGCGGGAGACCCAGTACTTC
CASSLAGGRETQYF
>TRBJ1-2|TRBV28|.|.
TGTGCCAGCAGTTTAATATCTGGTGGTCGGGGCTACACCTTC
CASSLISGGRGYTF
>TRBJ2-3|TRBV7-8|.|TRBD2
TGTGCCAGCAGCTTAGGGCTAGCGGGAGCCGTAGATACGCAGTATTTT
CASSLGLAGAVDTQYF
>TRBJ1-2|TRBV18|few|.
TGTGCCAGCTCCCTCGAGGGACCAACTAACTATGGCTACACCTTC
CASSLEGPTNYGYTF
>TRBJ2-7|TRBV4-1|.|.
TGCGCCAGCAGCCAAGAGGTCACCTACGAGCAGTACTTC
CASSQEVTYEQYF
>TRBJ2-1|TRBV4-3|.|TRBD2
TGCGCCAGCAGCCAAGGCGGAGGGAGGGCTAATGAGCAGTTCTTC
CASSQGGGRANEQFF
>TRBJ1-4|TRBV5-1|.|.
TGCGCCAGCAGCCTGGTGCCGGCCTCCTCAACTAATGAAAAACTGTTTTTT
CASSLVPASSTNEKLFF
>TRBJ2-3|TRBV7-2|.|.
TGTGCCAGCAGCTTAATGGCCAGGTCCACAGATACGCAGTATTTT
CASSLMARSTDTQYF
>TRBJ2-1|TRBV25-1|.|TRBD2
TGTGCCAGCAGTAAGGGGAGGACTAGCGGGAGTTATGAGCAGTTCTTC
CASSKGRTSGSYEQFF
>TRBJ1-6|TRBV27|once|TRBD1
TGTGCCAGCAGTTCGGGACAGGGAAATTCACCCCTCCACTTT
CASSSGQGNSPLHF
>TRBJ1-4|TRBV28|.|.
TGTGCCAGCAGTTTGTCAGGCGTGGAGATTGAAAAACTGTTTTTT
CASSLSGVEIEKLFF
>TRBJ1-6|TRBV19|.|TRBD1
TGTGCCAGTACCGCGACAGGGAATACTTCACCCCTCCACTTT
CASTATGNTSPLHF
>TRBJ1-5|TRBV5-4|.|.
TGTGCCAGCAGCATGGACGGGAATAGCAATCAGCCCCAGCATTTT
CASSMDGNSNQPQHF
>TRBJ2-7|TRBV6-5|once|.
TGTGCCAACAGTTATCGTGTCAGCGGTGTCGAGCAGTACTTC
CANSYRVSGVEQYF